Following are 13 T cell receptor beta chains from one sample sequenced in a study of cytomegalovirus exposure and HLA in healthy donors. PCR employed 60 Vbeta and 13 Jbeta primers. The protocol was immunoSEQ multiplex PCR, while the TCRdb copy is restricted to in-frame clones and leaves out a portion. Of around 170,000 clones listed, over 80% were seen once; the top ten hold approximately 6.3%. Source material: PBMCs. The receptors here all came from a man in his forties or fifties in good health and CMV-seropositive.

The chain employs TRBV4-3 and TRBJ2-1, with 8 bases lining up with TRBD1. CDR3 length: 16 amino acids. The germline CDR1 and CDR2 sequences are LGHNA and YSLEER. The V and J ends lost 0 bases and 3 bases, in that order; junction bases with no gene match: 4. CDR3 residues: CASSQDRDRIYNEQFF. CDR3 in DNA: TGCGCCAGCAGCCAAGATCGGGACAGGATCTACAATGAGCAGTTCTTC.

The rearrangement links TRBV5-1 to TRBJ1-2; D remains ambiguous. V was cut by 0 bases and J by 2 bases, with 11 bases left in between. In germline, CDR1 is SGHRS, CDR2 YFSETQ. The CDR3 spans 15 residues. The CDR3 DNA reads as TGCGCCAGCAGCTTGGACGGTCAACCCAACTATGGCTACACCTTC. Translation gives CASSLDGQPNYGYTF.

This clone was detected a few times. This rearrangement joins TRBV9 to TRBJ2-5; 10 bases map to TRBD2. V lost 4 bases and J lost 1; bases outside the gene matches: 10. This CDR3 is built from 17 residues. From germline, CDR1 is SGDLS and CDR2 YYNGEE. CDR3 protein: CASSTGGGLALQETQYF. The CDR3 bases are TGTGCCAGCAGCACCGGCGGGGGACTAGCGCTCCAAGAGACCCAGTACTTC.

CDR3 nucleotide sequence: TGTGCCAGCAGCCCACAGGGGGCCCCCACAGATACGCAGTATTTT. Translated: CASSPQGAPTDTQYF. V is TRBV6-4 and J is TRBJ2-3, with 9 bases fitting TRBD1. V trimming: 6 bases; J trimming: 2 bases; junction bases outside the gene matches: 6. Germline lookup yields CDR1 MRHNA and CDR2 SNTAGT. There are 15 residues in the CDR3.

This chain uses TRBV7-9 with TRBJ1-2; a possible D gene is TRBD1 (6 bases). This CDR3 spans 14 amino acids. The V and J ends lost 1 base and 7 bases respectively, with 13 bases between them. Germline V gene lookup returns CDR1 SEHNR and CDR2 FQNEAQ (reference sequence). The CDR3 DNA reads as TGTGCCAGCAGCTTAGGCACAGGGAGGGCTGGCTACACCTTC. This codes for CASSLGTGRAGYTF.

The chain uses TRBV6-1 and TRBJ1-2, with a tentative D call TRBD1 (6 bases). The germline V and J ends were trimmed by 5 bases and 8 bases, with 15 bases remaining between them. The CDR3 is 13 residues long. CDR1 is MNHNS and CDR2 is SASEGT in the germline V gene. In DNA, the CDR3 is TGTGCCAGCAGTTCCTCGGGGGGCAAAGGCTACACCTTC. This codes for CASSSSGGKGYTF.

CDR3 loop: CASSLAGLASDTQYF. As DNA, the CDR3 is TGTGCCAGCAGTTTAGCTGGACTAGCGTCAGATACGCAGTATTTT. The chain carries TRBV28 and TRBJ2-3; 9 bases map to TRBD2. The V segment lost 2 bases and the J segment 4 bases; nucleotides outside the gene matches: 4. Germline assignment: CDR1 MDHEN and CDR2 SYDVKM. CDR3 length equals 15 residues. Complete variable domain (other parts from reference TRBV28 and TRBJ2-3): DVKVTQSSRYLVKRTGEKVFLECVQDMDHENMFWYRQDPGLGLRLIYFSYDVKMKEKGDIPEGYSVSREKKERFSLILESASTNQTSMYLCASSLAGLASDTQYFGPGTRLTVL.

The rearrangement joins TRBV18 to TRBJ2-3, with a possible D match to TRBD2 (5 bases). This CDR3 has 15 amino acids. Between the trimmed V and J ends, which lost 5 bases and 0 bases, there was a span of 12 bases. CDR1 is KGHSH and CDR2 is LQKENI in the germline V gene. CDR3 region: CASSTRGQSTDTQYF. Written as DNA, the CDR3 is TGTGCCAGCTCAACCAGAGGGCAGAGCACAGATACGCAGTATTTT.

The V call is TRBV7-9, the J call TRBJ1-2; weak D call: TRBD1 (5 bases). Germline CDR1 reads SEHNR; CDR2 reads FQNEAQ (reference sequence). V lost 7 bases to trimming and J lost 3 bases, with 15 bases between them. CDR3 length equals 14 residues. The CDR3, as DNA: TGTGCCAGCAAAGGGGACTTACAGGACTATGGCTACACCTTC. This sequence encodes CASKGDLQDYGYTF. Together with reference TRBV7-9 and TRBJ1-2, the CDR3 gives the full variable domain: DTGVSQNPRHKITKRGQNVTFRCDPISEHNRLYWYRQTLGQGPEFLTYFQNEAQLEKSRLLSDRFSAERPKGSFSTLEIQRTEQGDSAMYLCASKGDLQDYGYTFGSGTRLTVV.

V usage is TRBV29-1 and J usage is TRBJ1-2; D gene ambiguous. The V gene lost 4 bases and the J gene lost 4 bases, with 13 bases spanning the gap. This CDR3 is built from 13 residues. Looked up from germline, CDR1 is SQVTM and CDR2 is ANQGSEA. CDR3 bases: TGCAGCGTTGCGGAGGGATTCAGCTATGGCTACACCTTC. It is translated as CSVAEGFSYGYTF.

The rearrangement uses TRBV6-6 and TRBJ2-3; 10 nucleotides align to TRBD2. CDR1 and CDR2 from the germline V gene are MNHNY and SVGAGI (reference sequence). There are 15 residues in the CDR3. The V and J ends lost 4 bases and 2 bases, in that order; junction bases with no gene match: 3. The CDR3 coding sequence is TGTGCCAGCAGTTTACTAGCGGGGTACACAGATACGCAGTATTTT. This codes for CASSLLAGYTDTQYF.

The chain joins TRBV6-4 to TRBJ2-2, with 11 bases aligning to TRBD2. This CDR3 is built from 21 residues. Germline V gene lookup returns CDR1 MRHNA and CDR2 SNTAGT. The ends lost 2 bases at V and 2 bases at J; junction bases unmatched: 16. The chain's CDR3 is CASSDVRRVRLAGLNTGELFF. DNA for the CDR3: TGTGCCAGCAGTGACGTTAGAAGGGTGAGACTAGCGGGGCTTAACACCGGGGAGCTGTTTTTT.

The rearrangement uses TRBV9 and TRBJ1-4; the D is unclear. In germline, CDR1 is SGDLS, CDR2 YYNGEE. The V gene lost 3 bases and the J gene lost 5 bases, with 14 bases spanning the gap. The CDR3 length is 15 residues. CDR3 sequence reads: CASSGMGRGNEKLFF. Here the CDR3 DNA reads TGTGCCAGCAGCGGCATGGGGAGAGGGAATGAAAAACTGTTTTTT.